The 15 T cell receptor beta chains presented below share a single source sample, sequenced in a study of shared clonotypes between healthy human individuals. The protocol was immunoSEQ multiplex PCR, while the TCRdb copy is restricted to in-frame clones and leaves out a portion. Here the sample spans around 550,000 clones, 90% to 97% being singletons. The sample comprised naive CD4+ T cells sorted from blood. Subset denoted: CD45RA+ positively selected. These receptors were taken from a woman aged 25 to 45 in good health.

The chain has TRBV7-9 and TRBJ2-7; D not certain. Germline CDR1 is SEHNR and CDR2 is FQNEAQ (reference sequence). V shed 8 bases and J shed 4 bases, with 15 bases lying between them. The CDR3 loop spans 13 amino acids. CDR3 loop: CASSRLTEYEQYF. The CDR3 DNA reads as TGTGCCAGCTCCCGCTTGACTGAATACGAGCAGTACTTC.

The chain has TRBV7-3 and TRBJ2-3, with a tentative D call TRBD2 (5 bases). The CDR3 runs to 12 residues. The V end was cut by 5 bases, the J end by 4 bases, with 7 bases between. Germline V CDR1 and CDR2: SGHTA, FQGTGA. CDR3 bases: TGTGCCAGCAGCCCCGGGGCAGATACGCAGTATTTT. Translation: CASSPGADTQYF. Together with reference TRBV7-3 and TRBJ2-3, the CDR3 gives the full variable domain: GAGVSQTPSNKVTEKGKYVELRCDPISGHTALYWYRQSLGQGPEFLIYFQGTGAADDSGLPNDRFFAVRPEGSVSTLKIQRTERGDSAVYLCASSPGADTQYFGPGTRLTVL.

The rearrangement joins TRBV28 to TRBJ1-1; D is unclear. The V gene's germline CDR1 is MDHEN and CDR2 SYDVKM. V dropped 4 bases and J dropped 0 bases, with 9 bases sitting between them. The CDR3 spans 14 residues. CDR3 sequence: CASSWGSVNTEAFF. The DNA of the CDR3 is TGTGCCAGCAGTTGGGGATCGGTGAACACTGAAGCTTTCTTT.

The chain joins TRBV19 to TRBJ2-7; possible D gene TRBD2, 6 bases. The germline V gene encodes CDR1 LNHDA and CDR2 SQIVND (reference sequence). CDR3 length equals 15 residues. V was trimmed by 3 bases and J by 2 bases, leaving 14 bases between them. CDR3 coding DNA: TGTGCCAGTAGTATTGGGACTGTTTCGACCTACGAGCAGTACTTC. Its translation is CASSIGTVSTYEQYF.

This chain's CDR3 is CASSFRDSTDTQYF. The CDR3, as DNA: TGTGCCAGCAGTTTCCGGGACAGCACAGATACGCAGTATTTT. The chain is built from TRBV27 and TRBJ2-3, with D tentatively TRBD1 or TRBD2 (5 bases each). Trimming stripped 3 bases from V and 0 bases from J, with 7 bases between. The CDR3 loop spans 14 amino acids. Per the germline V gene, CDR1 is MNHEY and CDR2 is SMNVEV (reference sequence).

This chain links TRBV9 with TRBJ2-3; D is perhaps TRBD2 (6 bases). The germline gives CDR1 SGDLS, CDR2 YYNGEE. The length of the CDR3 is 14 residues. Trimming shortened V by 2 bases and J by 2 bases, and 9 bases separated the two germline ends. CDR3 amino acids: CASSVGSLTDTQYF. The CDR3 nucleotides are TGTGCCAGCAGCGTCGGGAGCCTCACAGATACGCAGTATTTT.

V gene TRBV6-1 combines with J gene TRBJ2-7; no clear D gene. Trimming removed 2 bases from V and 4 bases from J, with 9 bases in between. The CDR3 is 13 residues long. The germline CDR1 and CDR2 sequences are MNHNS and SASEGT. The CDR3: CASSEYRFYEQYF. The CDR3 nucleotides are TGTGCCAGCAGTGAATATCGATTTTACGAGCAGTACTTC.

This chain links TRBV7-3 with TRBJ1-1, with D perhaps matching TRBD1 (6 bases). The V gene lost 5 bases and the J gene lost 11 bases, with 18 bases spanning the gap. CDR1 is SGHTA and CDR2 is FQGTGA in the germline V gene. CDR3 length equals 13 residues. The CDR3: CASSVLRGATAFF. Written as DNA, the CDR3 is TGTGCCAGCAGCGTACTTCGGGGGGCGACGGCTTTCTTT.

V is TRBV28 and J is TRBJ2-7; possibly TRBD1 or TRBD2 for D (5 bases each). Germline CDR1 and CDR2: MDHEN and SYDVKM. V shed 7 bases and J shed 1 base, with 23 bases lying between them. The CDR3 length is 17 residues. The CDR3: CASTTGGVLSTSYEQYF. CDR3 nucleotide sequence: TGTGCCAGCACCACTGGGGGAGTTCTCAGCACTTCCTACGAGCAGTACTTC.

The J gene is TRBJ2-1, the V gene TRBV25-1; D remains ambiguous. Germline CDR1 and CDR2: MGHDK and SYGVNS. The V end lost 2 bases, the J end lost 9 bases, and 17 bases lay between the germline ends. The CDR3 has 15 amino acids. CDR3 loop: CASSELQGPLGEQFF. The CDR3 DNA reads TGTGCCAGCAGTGAACTACAAGGACCCCTGGGTGAGCAGTTCTTC.

The CDR3 loop is CASSPRSFTQGLQETQYF. CDR3 nucleotide sequence: TGCGCCAGCAGCCCACGGAGCTTTACACAGGGACTCCAAGAGACCCAGTACTTC. The chain carries TRBV5-1 and TRBJ2-5, with D possibly being TRBD1 or TRBD2 (6 bases each). The germline V gene has CDR1 SGHRS and CDR2 YFSETQ. This CDR3 is built from 18 residues. V gave up 4 bases and J gave up 1 base, with 23 bases separating them.

The CDR3 spells CASRIGQGPYEQYF. The DNA for the CDR3 is TGCGCCAGCAGGATCGGACAGGGCCCCTACGAGCAGTACTTC. This chain joins TRBV10-1 and TRBJ2-7; 8 bases align to TRBD1. CDR1 and CDR2 from the germline V gene are WNHNN and SYGVQD (reference sequence). The V and J ends lost 6 bases and 2 bases, in that order; junction bases with no gene match: 6. The CDR3 is made up of 14 amino acids.

This sequence joins TRBV7-9 and TRBJ1-1, with 7 bases aligning to TRBD1. This CDR3 has 15 residues. CDR1 and CDR2 (germline): SEHNR, FQNEAQ (reference sequence). V lost 6 bases, J lost 4 bases, and 11 bases stayed unmatched. The CDR3 sequence is CASRPLRTGATEAFF. CDR3 coding DNA: TGTGCCAGCAGGCCACTCCGGACAGGCGCCACTGAAGCTTTCTTT.

The chain combines TRBV5-1 with TRBJ2-7; no reliable D call. The CDR3 extends over 12 amino acids. From germline, CDR1 is SGHRS and CDR2 YFSETQ. Trimming stripped 4 bases from V and 0 bases from J, with 5 bases between. In DNA form, the CDR3 reads TGCGCCAGCAGCGGTAGCTCCTACGAGCAGTACTTC. This encodes CASSGSSYEQYF.

The gene calls are TRBV18 and TRBJ2-1; 9 bases agree with TRBD1. The CDR3 has 14 amino acids. Germline trimming cut 6 bases from V and 7 bases from J; bases unmatched to any gene: 7. Germline lookup yields CDR1 KGHSH and CDR2 LQKENI. This chain's CDR3 is CASSQQGALNEQFF. The DNA of the CDR3 is TGTGCCAGCTCGCAACAGGGGGCGCTAAATGAGCAGTTCTTC.